Below, 18 T cell receptor beta chains from the same sample are listed, as sequenced in a study of T cell responses to AZD1222 COVID-19 vaccine (dated by TCRdb to 2020 to 2023). The library was obtained by the immunoSEQ multiplex PCR assay. Here the immuneACCESS table is served through TCRdb, limited to in-frame sequences with V and J called. Missing clones are a known gap in these copies; in checked studies unresolved V genes cover under half, and the rest lacks a known reason. The sample profile shows 60,000 to 85,000 clones; over 60% of them were found once. The ten biggest clones cover roughly a quarter of the sample. The meaning of the sample's time point label: about 28 days (+/-7) after the second vaccine dose. The label giving this sample's treatment or condition can be read as: meningococcal conjugate vaccine given as trial control. Here the sequenced sample was peripheral blood, taken 28 days after the second dose of the MenACWY control vaccine. The origin of the receptors is an adult who received the MenACWY meningococcal vaccine as a control.

This rearrangement joins TRBV28 to TRBJ1-3; tentatively, D is TRBD1 (5 bases). The CDR3 extends over 16 amino acids. Trimming took off 5 bases at V and 3 bases at J, with 17 bases between the two ends. From germline, CDR1 is MDHEN and CDR2 SYDVKM. The CDR3 protein is CASSGGGRGGGNTIYF. The CDR3 bases are TGTGCCAGCAGTGGTGGGGGAAGAGGTGGTGGAAACACCATATATTTT.

V is TRBV19 and J is TRBJ1-2; the D gene is possibly TRBD1 (5 bases). CDR3 size: 13 residues. Between the trimmed V and J ends, which lost 8 bases and 8 bases, there was a span of 18 bases. Looked up from germline, CDR1 is LNHDA and CDR2 is SQIVND (reference sequence). CDR3 nucleotides: TGTGCCAGTGGAGGCGGGACTTCACGGGGCTACACCTTC. It is translated as CASGGGTSRGYTF.

The CDR3, as DNA: TGCGCCAGCAGCCAAGATCGAACAGGATCCTACGAGCAGTACTTC. Translation: CASSQDRTGSYEQYF. The genes are TRBV4-1 and TRBJ2-7; TRBD1 is a possible D gene (5 bases). From germline, CDR1 is MGHRA and CDR2 YSYEKL. This CDR3 region has 15 residues. Trimming took off 0 bases at V and 1 base at J, with 10 bases between the two ends.

The CDR3 sequence: CASSSAWDSPLHF. CDR3 in DNA: TGTGCCAGCAGTTCGGCTTGGGATTCACCCCTCCACTTT. V usage is TRBV6-5 and J usage is TRBJ1-6; D gene unclear. The CDR3 contains 13 residues. Germline CDR1 and CDR2: MNHEY and SVGAGI. V was shortened by 4 bases and J by 8 bases, with 9 bases between the two germline ends.

Of note for this clone: Sequence at one end of the junction differs from germline and may be a read error. The V and J genes are TRBV7-7 and TRBJ2-2; tentative D call: TRBD1 (6 bases). Germline V lookup: CDR1 SSHAT, CDR2 FNYEAQ (reference sequence). This CDR3 is built from 18 residues. The CDR3 sequence is CASSLDLITGTNSGELFF. For the CDR3, the DNA is TGTGCTAGCAGCTTAGATCTGATTACCGGGACAAACTCCGGGGAGCTGTTTTTT. The entire variable domain, with the rest obtained from reference TRBV7-7 and TRBJ2-2, is as follows: GAGVSQSPRYKVTKRGQDVTLRCDPISSHATLYWYQQALGQGPEFLTYFNYEAQPDKSGLPSDRFSAERPEGSISTLTIQRTEQRDSAMYRCASSLDLITGTNSGELFFGEGSRLTVL.

V usage is TRBV28 and J usage is TRBJ1-1, with 7 bases identical to TRBD1. The CDR3 spans 15 residues. CDR1 and CDR2 from the germline V gene are MDHEN and SYDVKM. V was pared by 5 bases and J by 5 bases, with 11 bases of the junction left unmatched. The CDR3 nucleotides read TGTGCCAGCAGTAGTCCAGGGGGAGTATGGACTGAAGCTTTCTTT. This translates into CASSSPGGVWTEAFF. The variable domain in full, completed from reference TRBV28 and TRBJ1-1, reads DVKVTQSSRYLVKRTGEKVFLECVQDMDHENMFWYRQDPGLGLRLIYFSYDVKMKEKGDIPEGYSVSREKKERFSLILESASTNQTSMYLCASSSPGGVWTEAFFGQGTRLTVV.

This clone has more than one count but fewer than ten. The chain links TRBV11-2 to TRBJ2-7; D is uncertain. The V gene lost 0 bases and the J gene lost 2 bases, with 11 bases spanning the gap. This CDR3 contains 15 residues. The germline gives CDR1 SGHAT, CDR2 FQNNGV. The CDR3, as DNA: TGTGCCAGCAGCTTAGAAGATCGGCAGACCTACGAGCAGTACTTC. As protein: CASSLEDRQTYEQYF.

This sequence joins TRBV5-4 and TRBJ2-3; TRBD2 might be the D (7 bases). Germline CDR1 SGHNT, CDR2 YYREEE (reference sequence). V gave up 0 bases and J gave up 5 bases, with 19 bases separating them. The CDR3 runs 17 residues. DNA of the CDR3: TGTGCCAGCAGCTTGGGATTAGCTGGGGGGGGCGGAGATACGCAGTATTTT. Translated: CASSLGLAGGGGDTQYF.

This clone is categorized as medium-sized. This rearrangement joins TRBV6-5 to TRBJ1-6; D unclear. Germline V gene sequence: CDR1 MNHEY, CDR2 SVGAGI. The V gene lost 7 bases and the J gene lost 11 bases, with 12 bases spanning the gap. The CDR3 consists of 12 residues. The CDR3 DNA reads TGTGCCAGCAAATCTAGCGGGACACCCCTCCACTTT. This sequence encodes CASKSSGTPLHF.

The DNA of the CDR3 is TGTGCCACCAGTGATTCCGGGACAGGGGTGAATGAGCAGTTCTTC. Amino acid sequence: CATSDSGTGVNEQFF. The V call is TRBV24-1, the J call TRBJ2-1, with 10 bases lining up with TRBD1. Looked up from germline, CDR1 is KGHDR and CDR2 is SFDVKD. The CDR3 is 15 residues long. V was pared by 2 bases and J by 7 bases, with 4 bases of the junction left unmatched.

This clone was recorded once. V usage is TRBV5-6 and J usage is TRBJ2-4; TRBD2 is a possible D gene (6 bases). V was cut by 5 bases and J by 5 bases, with 14 bases left in between. Germline V gene lookup returns CDR1 SGHDT and CDR2 YYEEEE. The CDR3 loop spans 14 amino acids. The CDR3 DNA is TGTGCCAGCAGACCCTGGGGGAGGCAAAACATTCAGTACTTC. Translated: CASRPWGRQNIQYF.

This clone occurred once. This chain links TRBV18 with TRBJ1-6; D uncertain. V was trimmed by 3 bases and J by 8 bases, leaving 5 bases between them. CDR1 KGHSH and CDR2 LQKENI come from the germline V gene. This CDR3 is built from 12 residues. The chain's CDR3 is CASSPYDSPLHF. The CDR3 DNA sequence: TGTGCCAGCTCACCGTACGATTCACCCCTCCACTTT.

This chain uses TRBV7-2 with TRBJ2-2, with D perhaps TRBD1 (6 bases). Germline loops: CDR1 SGHTA, CDR2 FQGNSA. Trimming removed 2 bases at V and 4 bases at J, with 17 bases between. The CDR3 totals 17 residues. CDR3 sequence: CASSLTVRTVRTGELFF. CDR3 DNA: TGTGCCAGCAGCTTAACGGTTAGGACAGTGCGCACCGGGGAGCTGTTTTTT.

A few counts support this clone. This chain connects TRBV5-4 to TRBJ1-6; 7 positions match TRBD1. CDR1 is SGHNT, CDR2 YYREEE, per germline (reference sequence). Trimming cost V 3 bases and J 13 bases; bases outside gene matches: 7. The CDR3 covers 13 residues. CDR3 in DNA: TGTGCCAGCAGCTCTTCGCGAGGGGGCCCCCTCCACTTT. As protein: CASSSSRGGPLHF.

CDR3 amino acids: CASSLETGWNNEQFF. The CDR3 DNA reads TGTGCCAGCAGTTTGGAGACAGGGTGGAACAATGAGCAGTTCTTC. V usage is TRBV28 and J usage is TRBJ2-1, with 7 bases lining up with TRBD1. Trimming removed 3 bases from V and 5 bases from J; junction bases left unmatched: 7. Germline assignment: CDR1 MDHEN and CDR2 SYDVKM. CDR3 length: 15 amino acids.

The chain uses TRBV10-1 and TRBJ2-3; D is unresolved. The CDR3 loop spans 13 amino acids. Trimming removed 0 bases from V and 1 base from J, with 2 bases in between. Germline CDR1 is WNHNN and CDR2 is SYGVQD (reference sequence). CDR3 bases: TGCGCCAGCAGTGAGTCGGGCACAGATACGCAGTATTTT. This codes for CASSESGTDTQYF.

The CDR3 reads CASSAQGDYNSPLHF. The CDR3 nucleotides are TGTGCCAGCAGCGCACAGGGGGACTATAATTCACCCCTCCACTTT. V gene TRBV9 combines with J gene TRBJ1-6, with 8 bases fitting TRBD1. Germline V gives CDR1 SGDLS, CDR2 YYNGEE. V lost 3 bases to trimming and J lost 3 bases; unmatched junction nucleotides: 2. The CDR3 is made up of 15 amino acids.

A single count supports this clone. The J gene is TRBJ1-1, the V gene TRBV14; no clear D. Trimming pared 3 bases from V and 8 bases from J, leaving 10 bases between. Germline V gene lookup returns CDR1 SGHDN and CDR2 FVKESK. The CDR3 contains 12 residues. The CDR3 region is CASSHEGAEAFF. The CDR3 DNA is TGTGCCAGCAGCCACGAGGGAGCGGAAGCTTTCTTT. Together with reference TRBV14 and TRBJ1-1, the CDR3 gives the full variable domain: EAGVTQFPSHSVIEKGQTVTLRCDPISGHDNLYWYRRVMGKEIKFLLHFVKESKQDESGMPNNRFLAERTGGTYSTLKVQPAELEDSGVYFCASSHEGAEAFFGQGTRLTVV.